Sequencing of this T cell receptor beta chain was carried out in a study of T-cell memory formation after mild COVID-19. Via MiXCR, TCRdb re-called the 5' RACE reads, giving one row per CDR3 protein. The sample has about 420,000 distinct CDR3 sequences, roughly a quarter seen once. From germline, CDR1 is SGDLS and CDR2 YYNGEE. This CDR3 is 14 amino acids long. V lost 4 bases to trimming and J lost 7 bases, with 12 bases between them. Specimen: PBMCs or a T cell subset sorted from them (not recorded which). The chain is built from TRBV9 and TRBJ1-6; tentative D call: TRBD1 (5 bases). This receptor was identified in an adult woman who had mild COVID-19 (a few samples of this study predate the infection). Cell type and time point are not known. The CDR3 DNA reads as TGTGCCAGCAGCCCCCAGGGCAAGAATTCACCCCTCCACTTT. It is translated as CASSPQGKNSPLHF.